Below are 8 T cell receptor beta chains sequenced from a single sample in a study of OX40 agonist ivuxolimab in advanced cancers. TCRdb's table, derived via immunoSEQ multiplex PCR, lists solely in-frame clones and lacks some. The table lists some 100,000 clones, just over 85% of them singletons. The specimen comprised CD4+ or CD8+ T cells sorted from blood, sampled in a trial of the OX40 agonist ivuxolimab. These receptors all come from an adult with an advanced solid tumor such as melanoma, head and neck, liver or kidney cancer.

The V call is TRBV5-1, the J call TRBJ2-3, with 10 bases lining up with TRBD2. Trimming at V came to 3 bases and at J to 1 base, leaving 2 bases not matched to a gene. Germline lookup yields CDR1 SGHRS and CDR2 YFSETQ. The CDR3 covers 15 residues. The CDR3 reads CASSSGLAGTDTQYF. The CDR3, as DNA: TGCGCCAGCAGCTCCGGACTAGCGGGCACAGATACGCAGTATTTT.

The chain couples TRBV19 to TRBJ2-7, with D possibly being TRBD1 (6 bases). Germline CDR1 reads LNHDA; CDR2 reads SQIVND (reference sequence). CDR3 length: 12 amino acids. Trimming removed 4 bases from V and 4 bases from J, with 8 bases in between. For the CDR3, the DNA is TGTGCCAGTAGTACAGGACAGTACGAGCAGTACTTC. Translating it yields CASSTGQYEQYF.

The chain recombines TRBV30 with TRBJ1-1, with D perhaps TRBD1 (5 bases). The CDR3 consists of 11 residues. V was pared by 3 bases and J by 8 bases, with 10 bases between. Germline V CDR1 and CDR2: GTSNPN, SVGIG (reference sequence). CDR3: CAWSRGHEAFF. DNA of the CDR3: TGTGCCTGGAGCCGCGGACACGAAGCTTTCTTT.

The rearrangement joins TRBV6-1 to TRBJ2-3; 13 bases agree with TRBD2. Per germline, CDR1 MNHNS and CDR2 SASEGT. With 2 bases clipped from V and 6 bases from J, the junction kept 5 bases outside the gene matches. CDR3 length equals 16 residues. For the CDR3, the DNA is TGTGCCAGCAGTGAAAGGGGACTAGCGGGAATGGATACGCAGTATTTT. Encoded protein: CASSERGLAGMDTQYF.

V is TRBV30 and J is TRBJ2-3; 7 nucleotides match TRBD2. Per the germline V gene, CDR1 is GTSNPN and CDR2 is SVGIG (reference sequence). V dropped 4 bases and J dropped 4; count of bases not matched to a gene: 5. There are 13 residues in the CDR3. The CDR3 spells CAWIVGGADTQYF. DNA for the CDR3: TGTGCCTGGATTGTGGGAGGGGCAGATACGCAGTATTTT.

The gene calls are TRBV4-2 and TRBJ1-1; D is possibly TRBD1 (5 bases). V was trimmed by 4 bases and J by 1 base, leaving 7 bases between them. This CDR3 is built from 13 residues. Germline values: CDR1 LGHNA, CDR2 YNFKEQ. The CDR3 region has the DNA TGTGCCAGCAGCCGGGACGAGAACACTGAAGCTTTCTTT. It codes for CASSRDENTEAFF.

The genes are TRBV18 and TRBJ1-1; 7 bases map to TRBD1. V shed 3 bases and J 1 base; nucleotides not matched to a gene: 2. CDR1 is KGHSH, CDR2 LQKENI, per germline. The CDR3 sequence is 14 residues long. CDR3: CASSPRQGNTEAFF. CDR3 DNA: TGTGCCAGCTCACCCCGACAGGGGAACACTGAAGCTTTCTTT.

The rearrangement links TRBV5-1 to TRBJ2-3; D not certain. V shed 0 bases and J shed 2 bases, with 7 bases lying between them. Germline assignment: CDR1 SGHRS and CDR2 YFSETQ. This CDR3 has 14 amino acids. The CDR3: CASSLDTYTDTQYF. DNA of the CDR3: TGCGCCAGCAGCTTGGACACGTACACAGATACGCAGTATTTT.